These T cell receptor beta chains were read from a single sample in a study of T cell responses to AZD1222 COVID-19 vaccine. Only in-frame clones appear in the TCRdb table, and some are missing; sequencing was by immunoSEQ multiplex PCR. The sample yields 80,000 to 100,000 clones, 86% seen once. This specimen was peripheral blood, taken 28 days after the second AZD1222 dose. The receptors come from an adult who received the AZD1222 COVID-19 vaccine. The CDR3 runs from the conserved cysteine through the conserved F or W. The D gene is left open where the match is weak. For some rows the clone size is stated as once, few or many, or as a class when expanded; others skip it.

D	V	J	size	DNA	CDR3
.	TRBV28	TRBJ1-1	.	TGTGCCAGCAGTTTAATGTCGACGGAAGCTTTCTTT	CASSLMSTEAFF
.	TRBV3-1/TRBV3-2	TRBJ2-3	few	TGTGCCAGCAGCCAAGAGATCGGGGCCACTACAGATACGCAGTATTTT	CASSQEIGATTDTQYF
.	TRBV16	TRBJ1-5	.	TGTGCCAGCAGCCTGGGGGAGGGCAATCAGCCCCAGCATTTT	CASSLGEGNQPQHF
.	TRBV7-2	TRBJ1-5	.	TGTGCCAGCAGACCTAGGGGTTATAGCAATCAGCCCCAGCATTTT	CASRPRGYSNQPQHF
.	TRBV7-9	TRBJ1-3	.	TGTGCCAGCAGCTTAGACAGCTTCTCTGGAAACACCATATATTTT	CASSLDSFSGNTIYF
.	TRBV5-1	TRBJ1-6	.	TGCGCCAGCAGCCCCGGGACTACCTATAATTCACCCCTCCACTTT	CASSPGTTYNSPLHF
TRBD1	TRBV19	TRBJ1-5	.	TGTGCCAGTAGTCCCTGGGGACAGGGTAGCAATCAGCCCCAGCATTTT	CASSPWGQGSNQPQHF
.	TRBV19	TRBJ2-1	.	TGTGCCAGTAGTATCAACGTCCCCTACAATGAGCAGTTCTTC	CASSINVPYNEQFF
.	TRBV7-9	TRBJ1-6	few	TGTGCCAGCAGCTCAGGGAGAGGCTCCTATAATTCACCCCTCCACTTT	CASSSGRGSYNSPLHF
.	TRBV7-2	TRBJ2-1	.	TGTGCCAGCAGCTCACAACTAGCACTGCAGTTCTTC	CASSSQLALQFF
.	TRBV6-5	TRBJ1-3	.	TGTGCCAGCAGTTACTCGCGTTGGACCTCTGGAAACACCATATATTTT	CASSYSRWTSGNTIYF
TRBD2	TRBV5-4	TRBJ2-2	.	TGTGCCAGCACCCCGGGACTAGCGGGTCACACCGGGGAGCTGTTTTTT	CASTPGLAGHTGELFF
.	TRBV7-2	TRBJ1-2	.	TGTGCCAGCAGCTTAGCGCAAGGGCCAGGGAGCTATGGCTACACCTTC	CASSLAQGPGSYGYTF
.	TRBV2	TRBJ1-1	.	TGTGCCAGCCTTTTCATGGACACTGAAGCTTTCTTT	CASLFMDTEAFF
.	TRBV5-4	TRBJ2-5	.	TGTGCCAGCAGTCTCAGGGACCAAGAGACCCAGTACTTC	CASSLRDQETQYF
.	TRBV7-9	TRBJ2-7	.	TGTGCCAGCAGCCTAATAGCGGGACAGTCCTACGAGCAGTACTTC	CASSLIAGQSYEQYF
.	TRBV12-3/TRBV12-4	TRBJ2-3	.	TGTGCCAGCAGTTTGAGCACAGATACGCAGTATTTT	CASSLSTDTQYF
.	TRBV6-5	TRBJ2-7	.	TGTGCCAGCTGGACAGTTTACGAGCAGTACTTC	CASWTVYEQYF
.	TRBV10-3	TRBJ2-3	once	TGTGCCATCAGTGATGGCGGCAGCACAGATACGCAGTATTTT	CAISDGGSTDTQYF
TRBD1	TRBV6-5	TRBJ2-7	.	TGTGCCAGCAGTTACTCGGGACAGGACTACTACGAGCAGTACTTC	CASSYSGQDYYEQYF
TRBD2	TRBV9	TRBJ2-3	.	TGTGCCAGCAGCCCTCGCAGGCGGGGGGGCACAGATACGCAGTATTTT	CASSPRRRGGTDTQYF
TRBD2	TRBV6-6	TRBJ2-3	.	TGTGCCAGCAGCCGACGAGCGGGGGCAAACACAGATACGCAGTATTTT	CASSRRAGANTDTQYF
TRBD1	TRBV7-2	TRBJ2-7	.	TGTGCCAGCAGCCTTAGACAGGGACCTTACGAGCAGTACTTC	CASSLRQGPYEQYF
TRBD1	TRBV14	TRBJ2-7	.	TGTGCCAGCAGCCGGACGGGGGGACAGGGGCATTACGAGCAGTACTTC	CASSRTGGQGHYEQYF
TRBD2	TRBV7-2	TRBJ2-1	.	TGTGCCAGCAGCTTAGGGCGACTAGCGGGATCATCCTACAATGAGCAGTTCTTC	CASSLGRLAGSSYNEQFF
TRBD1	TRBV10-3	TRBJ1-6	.	TGTGCCATCAGTGATCCGACAGGGAGTTCACCCCTCCACTTT	CAISDPTGSSPLHF
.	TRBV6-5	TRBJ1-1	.	TGTGCCAGCACCCTCCCGGGCGCTATGGGTGTAGCTTTCTTT	CASTLPGAMGVAFF
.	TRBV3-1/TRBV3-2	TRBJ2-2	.	TGTGCCAGCAGCCTCAGAAGTATCAGGGGGGCCCGGGAGCTGTTTTTT	CASSLRSIRGARELFF
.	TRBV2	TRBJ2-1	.	TGTGCCAGCAGTAACTGGGAGCAGTTCTTC	CASSNWEQFF
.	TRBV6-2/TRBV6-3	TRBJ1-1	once	TGTGCCAGCAGTTACGCAGGGAGCGACACTGAAGCTTTCTTT	CASSYAGSDTEAFF
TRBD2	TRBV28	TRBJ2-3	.	TGTGCCAGCAGTTTTCGGGGCGGGACACGGACTAGCGGGGGCTATAGAAGAGATACGCAGTATTTT	CASSFRGGTRTSGGYRRDTQYF
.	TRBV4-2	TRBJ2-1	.	TGTGCCAGCAGCCAAGGGAGCGGAGGTGGTTCCTACAATGAGCAGTTCTTC	CASSQGSGGGSYNEQFF
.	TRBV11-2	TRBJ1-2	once	TGTGCCAGCAGCTTAGATCGCCGACATGGCTACACCTTC	CASSLDRRHGYTF